This T cell receptor beta chain comes out of a study of blood T cell repertoires in COVID-19 (dated by TCRdb to the early 2020s). Background on the whole study: Collaborator samples came from the United States, Italy and Spain and covered acute and convalescent phases of COVID-19. The dataset comprised deeply sampled blood TCRbeta repertoires from subjects exposed to, actively infected with, or recovered from COVID-19. Where available, HLA class I and class II types were taken from metadata supplied by the sample provider and were not determined by assay-based typing. The samples were drawn from two sources: the first 160 participants of the ongoing ImmuneRACE study, and some 1,300 subjects contributed by 6 global collaborators. Sample metadata almost always included a de-identified subject ID, COVID-19 status, age in years and sex. The repertoires were released in a freely available public database meant as a resource for research on the immune response to SARS-CoV-2. The prospective study material was composed of cDNA or gDNA derived from T cells, B-cell-depleted T cells, or PBMCs.

The immunoSEQ Assay, a bias-controlled multiplex PCR, was used to amplify TCRbeta CDR3 regions from genomic DNA. In the paper's pipeline: The number of nucleated cells in each sample was estimated by amplification of reference gene primers within the assay. To quantify the absolute abundance of each unique TCRbeta CDR3 rearrangement, sequence reads were collapsed and filtered. For each sample, productive Simpson clonality was calculated as the square root of Simpson's diversity index across productive rearrangements. TCRdb provides this immuneACCESS table in a form limited to in-frame rearrangements. Some clones are lacking; in checked studies, under half of them reflect an unresolved V gene, and why the rest are absent is not known. V, J and clone size reflect that table, while D and trimming were determined from the DNA. For this sample the table gives about 260,000 clones, of which approximately 86% were detected only once. Roughly 9.8% of the sample is held by the ten biggest clonotypes.

About this clone itself: Its antigen is currently not known. Base qualities are not at hand, and no much larger clone is one base apart.

A second Seattle source provided samples from volunteer blood donors who had recovered from COVID-19. Collaborating institutions collected whole blood in K2EDTA tubes following their own protocols. For TCRbeta analysis, collaborators shipped samples as frozen whole blood, isolated PBMCs, or DNA extracted from either of those sample types. Overall study outcomes, separate from this receptor: The quantity of clinical and demographic metadata differed by source and by participant and was supplied without curation.

Sequences LNHDA (CDR1) and SQIVND (CDR2) are obtained from the germline V gene (reference sequence). The CDR3 runs 17 residues from the cysteine to the phenylalanine. Of the read, only the CDR3 DNA is kept; its 51 bases are in frame from base 1. The junction shows trimming of 5 bases on V and 4 bases on J, and the gene matches do not reach 8 bases of it. The receptor was isolated from a man aged 40-50 years who had recovered from COVID-19. The chain was built from TRBV19 and TRBJ2-3; 14 central bases correspond to TRBD2. Source material: peripheral blood. CDR3 sequence: CASSLGTSGRGPDTQYF. The sequence in DNA is TGTGCCAGTAGTCTCGGGACTAGCGGGAGAGGGCCAGATACGCAGTATTTT.